What follows describes a single TCR beta chain. Nothing much larger sits one base from this clone, and base qualities are not available. Because TCR-alpha and TCR-beta chains were sequenced unpaired, no information on chain pairing was available. The immunoSEQ multiplex PCR assay was used to generate TCR libraries, with TCR-beta and/or TCR-alpha/delta assays applied to each sample. The amplified TCR libraries were sequenced using the Illumina high-throughput platform. In the original analysis: Clustering and dimensionality reduction relied on pairwise TCRdist distances among GMM-specific receptors from T cells that were either sorted ex vivo or expanded in vitro. Sequence motifs, defined by gene usage and CDR3 content, were tested for enrichment in tetramer-positive compared with tetramer-negative populations. The immuneACCESS repertoire file appears here via TCRdb, limited to in-frame rearrangements. These files lack a portion of the clones; in checked studies, under half of the deficit traces to unresolved V genes, and the cause of the others is not known. That table gives V, J and clone size, and the DNA gave D and trimming. The sample includes around 60,000 clones, with 81% observed a single time. The ten largest clones represent roughly 13% of the sample.

After being thawed and rested overnight, PBMC were stained with GMM-loaded CD1B tetramer, a Live/Dead dye and anti-CD3, and were then sorted on a FACS Aria II. C32 glucose monomycolate purified from Rhodococcus equi was loaded onto CD1B tetramers. Before cryopreservation, the PBMC later used for tetramer sorting had been depleted of CD14-expressing monocytes as part of a separate study. From each donor, about 100,000 tetramer-negative cells were also sorted and analyzed side by side with the tetramer-positive cells. GMM-loaded CD1B tetramers were used to sort antigen-specific T cells from a few healthy South African adults. Inclusive of the bounding cysteine and phenylalanine, the CDR3 is 15 residues long. The DNA shown is the 45-base CDR3, in frame from base 1. The germline V gene provides CDR1 MDHEN and CDR2 SYDVKM. V is trimmed back by 6 bases and J by 4 bases, and the junction contains 5 bases that no gene match accounts for.

The sample comes from a study of T cells in tuberculosis (dated by TCRdb to the late 2010s). About the full investigation: To characterize T cells specific for the mycobacterial lipid antigen glucose monomycolate (GMM), the study used CD1B tetramers together with high-throughput TCR immunosequencing. Beyond this particular receptor, the publication reports: T cells that bind the CD1B-GMM tetramer with low affinity may not have been captured by the stringent sort gate.

The sequence is built from TRBV28 and TRBJ1-6; a stretch of 8 junction bases matches TRBD1. The source of this sequence is an adult woman with latent tuberculosis. Sequencing used CD1b-GMM tetramer-negative cells sorted from PBMCs. The cell subset or site label for this specimen denotes: T cells not binding CD1B-GMM tetramer, sorted from same donor. Here the CDR3 is given as CASSLGTGYNSPLHF. The DNA sequence reads TGTGCCAGCAGCCTTGGGACAGGTTATAATTCACCCCTCCACTTT.